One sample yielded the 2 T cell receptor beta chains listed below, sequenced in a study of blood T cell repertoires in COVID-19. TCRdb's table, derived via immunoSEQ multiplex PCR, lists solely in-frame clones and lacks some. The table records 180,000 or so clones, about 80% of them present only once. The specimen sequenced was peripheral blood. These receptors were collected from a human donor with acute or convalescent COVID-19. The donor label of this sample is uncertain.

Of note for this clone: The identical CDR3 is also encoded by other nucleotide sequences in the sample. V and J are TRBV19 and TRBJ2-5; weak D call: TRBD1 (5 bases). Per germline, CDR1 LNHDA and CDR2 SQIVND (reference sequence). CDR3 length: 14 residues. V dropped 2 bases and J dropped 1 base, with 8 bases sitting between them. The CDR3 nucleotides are TGTGCCAGTAGTATAACAGGTTCCCAAGAGACCCAGTACTTC. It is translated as CASSITGSQETQYF.

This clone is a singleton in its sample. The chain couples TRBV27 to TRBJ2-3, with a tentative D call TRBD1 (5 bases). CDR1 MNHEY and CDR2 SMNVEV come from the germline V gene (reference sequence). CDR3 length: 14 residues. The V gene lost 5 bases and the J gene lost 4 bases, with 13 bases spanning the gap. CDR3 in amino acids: CASSTTTEADTQYF. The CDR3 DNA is TGTGCCAGCAGTACTACGACAGAAGCAGATACGCAGTATTTT.